This T cell receptor (beta chain) was observed in a study of tumor-infiltrating lymphocytes in primary liver carcinoma. Looking at the study overall: Tumor lesions were T1-T3 N0M0 and spanned about 4.2 to 10 cm. Regarding the study as a whole: The top-250-clone fraction was significantly higher in tumors than in blood (p = 0.039). Reduced overlap was seen in tumor-adjacent and tumor-blood pairs versus tumor region pairs.

Germline DNA was also extracted, with blood RNA taken from unsorted whole blood. CDR1 and CDR2 from the germline V gene are SQVTM and ANQGSEA. This CDR3 has 15 amino acids. Of note for this clonotype: Its antigen is undetermined. One end of the junction fails to match germline, which may point to a read error.

From approximately 530 ng of total RNA, TCR beta-specific cDNA was reverse-transcribed using a constant-region primer. Libraries covering TCR beta were generated through three nested multiplex PCR rounds (using a slightly modified ARM-PCR). The opening two PCR rounds, nine to eleven cycles each, paired TRBV1-TRBV30 forward primers with a C-beta reverse primer. TCRdb passed the multiplex PCR reads through MiXCR, listing each CDR3 protein once. The sample lists 190,000 or so distinct CDR3 sequences; about 61% were seen once. The sequenced material came from peripheral blood. The rearrangement uses TRBV29-1 and TRBJ2-3, with D hard to call. The TCR sequence derives from a woman aged 55-70 years with primary liver carcinoma and hepatitis B virus infection. The CDR3 DNA reads as TGCAGCGTTGAAGTCGGTGGGATTATCACAGATGCGCAGTATTTT. It translates to CSVEVGGIITDAQYF.